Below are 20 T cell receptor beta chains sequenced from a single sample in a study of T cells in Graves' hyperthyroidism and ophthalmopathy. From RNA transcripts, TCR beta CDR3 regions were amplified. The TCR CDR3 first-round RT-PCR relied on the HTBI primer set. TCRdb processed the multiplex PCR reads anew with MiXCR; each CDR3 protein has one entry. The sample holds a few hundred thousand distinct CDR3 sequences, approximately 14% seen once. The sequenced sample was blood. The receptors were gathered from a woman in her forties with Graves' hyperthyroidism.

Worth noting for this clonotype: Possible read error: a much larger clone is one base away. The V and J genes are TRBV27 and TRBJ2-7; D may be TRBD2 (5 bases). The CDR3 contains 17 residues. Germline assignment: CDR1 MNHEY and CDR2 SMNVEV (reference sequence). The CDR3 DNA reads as TGTACCAGCAGCCAGAGGAGGTTATCGGGAACCTCCTACGAGCAGTACTTC. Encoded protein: CTSSQRRLSGTSYEQYF.

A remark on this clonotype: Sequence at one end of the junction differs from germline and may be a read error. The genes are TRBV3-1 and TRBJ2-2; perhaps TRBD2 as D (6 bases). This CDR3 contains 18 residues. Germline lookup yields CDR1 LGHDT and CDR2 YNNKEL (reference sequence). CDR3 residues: CASSHDRGLGGNTGEPFF. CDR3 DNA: TGTGCCAGCAGCCATGATCGGGGACTTGGGGGAAACACCGGGGAGCCGTTTTTT.

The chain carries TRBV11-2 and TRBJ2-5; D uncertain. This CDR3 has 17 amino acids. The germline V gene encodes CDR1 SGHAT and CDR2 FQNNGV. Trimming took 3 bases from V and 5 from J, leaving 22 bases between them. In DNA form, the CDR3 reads TGTGCCAGCAGCTTTTCTGTCCAGACTGAAGTGGGGGAGACCCAGTACTTC. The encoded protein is CASSFSVQTEVGETQYF.

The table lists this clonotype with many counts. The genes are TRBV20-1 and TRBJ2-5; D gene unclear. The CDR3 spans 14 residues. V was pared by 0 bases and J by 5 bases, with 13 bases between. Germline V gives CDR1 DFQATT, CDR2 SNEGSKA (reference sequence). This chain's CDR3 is CSAREQAASETQYF. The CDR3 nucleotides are TGCAGTGCTAGAGAGCAGGCGGCCAGCGAGACCCAGTACTTC.

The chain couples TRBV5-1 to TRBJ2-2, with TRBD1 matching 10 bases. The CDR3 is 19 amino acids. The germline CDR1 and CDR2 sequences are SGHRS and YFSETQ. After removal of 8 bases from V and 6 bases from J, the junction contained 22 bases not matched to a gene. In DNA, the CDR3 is TGCGCCAGGATCAGTGCGGCGAGCACCGGGACAGGGGAGGCCGGGGAGCTGTTTTTT. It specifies CARISAASTGTGEAGELFF.

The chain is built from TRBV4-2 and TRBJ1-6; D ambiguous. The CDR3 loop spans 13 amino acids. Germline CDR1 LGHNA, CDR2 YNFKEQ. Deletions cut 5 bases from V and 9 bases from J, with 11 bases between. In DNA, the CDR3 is TGTGCCAGCAGCACTAGCAAACGTTCACCCCTCCACTTT. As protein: CASSTSKRSPLHF.

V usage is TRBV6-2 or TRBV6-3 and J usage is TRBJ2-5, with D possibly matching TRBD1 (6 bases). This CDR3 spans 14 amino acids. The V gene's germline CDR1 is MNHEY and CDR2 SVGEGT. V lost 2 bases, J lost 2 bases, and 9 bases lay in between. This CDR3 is CASSYGQNQETQYF. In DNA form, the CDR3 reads TGTGCCAGCAGTTACGGACAGAATCAAGAGACCCAGTACTTC.

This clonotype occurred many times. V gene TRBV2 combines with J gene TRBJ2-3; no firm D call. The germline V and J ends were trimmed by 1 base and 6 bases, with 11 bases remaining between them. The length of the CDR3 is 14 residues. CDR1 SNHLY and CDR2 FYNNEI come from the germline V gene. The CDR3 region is CASSEGLGADTQYF. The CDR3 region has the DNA TGTGCCAGCAGTGAAGGCCTCGGTGCGGATACGCAGTATTTT.

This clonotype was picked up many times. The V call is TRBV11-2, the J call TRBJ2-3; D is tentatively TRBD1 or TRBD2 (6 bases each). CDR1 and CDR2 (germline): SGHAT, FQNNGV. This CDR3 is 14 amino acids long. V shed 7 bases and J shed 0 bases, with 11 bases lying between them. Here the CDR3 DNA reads TGTGCCAGCACCGAGGGGGGTAGCACAGATACGCAGTATTTT. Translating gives CASTEGGSTDTQYF.

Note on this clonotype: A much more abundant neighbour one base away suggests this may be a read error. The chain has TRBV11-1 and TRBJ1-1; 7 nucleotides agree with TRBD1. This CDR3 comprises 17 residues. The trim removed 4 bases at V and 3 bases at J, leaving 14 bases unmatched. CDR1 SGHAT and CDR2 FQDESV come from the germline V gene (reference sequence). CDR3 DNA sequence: TGTGCCAGCAGCTCCCCCGAGACAGGGTCCATGGACACTGAAGCTTTCTTT. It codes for CASSSPETGSMDTEAFF.

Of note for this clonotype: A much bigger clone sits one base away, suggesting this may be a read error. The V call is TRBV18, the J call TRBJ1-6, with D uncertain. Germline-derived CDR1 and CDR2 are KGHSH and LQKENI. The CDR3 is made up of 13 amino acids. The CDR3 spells CVSSLQSNSPLHF. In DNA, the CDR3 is TGTGTCAGCTCACTACAGAGTAATTCACCCCTCCACTTT.

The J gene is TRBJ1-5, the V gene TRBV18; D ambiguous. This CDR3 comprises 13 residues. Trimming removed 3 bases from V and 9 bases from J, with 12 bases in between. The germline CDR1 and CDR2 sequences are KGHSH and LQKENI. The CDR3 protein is CASSPGRSGPQHF. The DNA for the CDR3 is TGTGCCAGCTCACCGGGCAGGAGTGGGCCCCAGCATTTT.

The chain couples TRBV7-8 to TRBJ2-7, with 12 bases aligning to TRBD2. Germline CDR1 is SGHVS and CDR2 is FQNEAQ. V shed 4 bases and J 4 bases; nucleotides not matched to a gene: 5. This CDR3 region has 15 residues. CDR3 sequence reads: CASSSTSGSGYEQYF. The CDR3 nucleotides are TGTGCCAGCAGCTCGACTAGCGGGAGCGGGTACGAGCAGTACTTC.

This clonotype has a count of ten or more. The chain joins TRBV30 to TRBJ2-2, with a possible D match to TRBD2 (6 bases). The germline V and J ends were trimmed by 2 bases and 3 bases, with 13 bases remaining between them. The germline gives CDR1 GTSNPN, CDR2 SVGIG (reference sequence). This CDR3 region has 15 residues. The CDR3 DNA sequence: TGTGCCTGGAGTCGAGGAGGGATCGACACCGGGGAGCTGTTTTTT. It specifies CAWSRGGIDTGELFF.

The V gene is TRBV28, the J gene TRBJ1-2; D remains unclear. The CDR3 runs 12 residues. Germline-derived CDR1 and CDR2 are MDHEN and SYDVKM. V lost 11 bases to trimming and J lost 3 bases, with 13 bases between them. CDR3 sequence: CAVGQRDYGYTF. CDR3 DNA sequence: TGTGCCGTAGGGCAGCGCGACTATGGCTACACCTTC.

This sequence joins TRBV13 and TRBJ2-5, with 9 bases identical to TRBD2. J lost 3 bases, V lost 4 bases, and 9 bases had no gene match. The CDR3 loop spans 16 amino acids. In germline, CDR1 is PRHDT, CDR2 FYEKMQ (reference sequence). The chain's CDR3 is CASSSTLAGEKETQYF. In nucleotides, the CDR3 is TGTGCCAGCAGCTCTACCTTAGCGGGAGAGAAAGAGACCCAGTACTTC.

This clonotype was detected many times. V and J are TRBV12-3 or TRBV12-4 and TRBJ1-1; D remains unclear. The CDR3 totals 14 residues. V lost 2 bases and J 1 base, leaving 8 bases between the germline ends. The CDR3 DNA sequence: TGTGCCAGCAGTTTATTGGGTGCGAACACTGAAGCTTTCTTT. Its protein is CASSLLGANTEAFF.

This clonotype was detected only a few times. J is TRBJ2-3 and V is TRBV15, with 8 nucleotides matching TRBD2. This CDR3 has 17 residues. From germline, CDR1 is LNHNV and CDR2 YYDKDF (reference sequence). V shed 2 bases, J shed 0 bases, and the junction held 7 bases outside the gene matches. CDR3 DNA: TGTGCCACCAGCAGATCCACTAGCGGTGCTAGCACAGATACGCAGTATTTT. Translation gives CATSRSTSGASTDTQYF.

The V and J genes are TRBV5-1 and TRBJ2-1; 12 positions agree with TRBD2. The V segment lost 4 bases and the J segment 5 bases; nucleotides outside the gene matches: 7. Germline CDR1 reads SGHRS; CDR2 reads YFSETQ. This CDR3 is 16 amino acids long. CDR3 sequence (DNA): TGCGCCAGCAGCATTGGTTGGACTAGCGGGAACAATGAGCAGTTCTTC. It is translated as CASSIGWTSGNNEQFF.

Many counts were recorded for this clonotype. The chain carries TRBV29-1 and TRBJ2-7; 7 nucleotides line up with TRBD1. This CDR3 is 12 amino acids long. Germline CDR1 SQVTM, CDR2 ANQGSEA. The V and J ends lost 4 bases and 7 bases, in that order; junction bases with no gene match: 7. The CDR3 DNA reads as TGCAGCGTTGCAGAATCAGGGGGAGAGCAGTACTTC. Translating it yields CSVAESGGEQYF.